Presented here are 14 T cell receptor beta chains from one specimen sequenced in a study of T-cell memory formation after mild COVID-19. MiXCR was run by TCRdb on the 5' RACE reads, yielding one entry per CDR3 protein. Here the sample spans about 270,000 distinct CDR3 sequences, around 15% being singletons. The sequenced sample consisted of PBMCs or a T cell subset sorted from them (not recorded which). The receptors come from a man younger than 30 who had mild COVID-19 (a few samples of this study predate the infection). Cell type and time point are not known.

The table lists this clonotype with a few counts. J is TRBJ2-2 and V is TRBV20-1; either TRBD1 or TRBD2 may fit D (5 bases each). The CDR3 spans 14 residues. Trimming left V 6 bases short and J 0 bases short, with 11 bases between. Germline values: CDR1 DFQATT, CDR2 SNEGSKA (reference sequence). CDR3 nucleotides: TGCAGTGCGGACACGGGGTCGAACACCGGGGAGCTGTTTTTT. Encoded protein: CSADTGSNTGELFF.

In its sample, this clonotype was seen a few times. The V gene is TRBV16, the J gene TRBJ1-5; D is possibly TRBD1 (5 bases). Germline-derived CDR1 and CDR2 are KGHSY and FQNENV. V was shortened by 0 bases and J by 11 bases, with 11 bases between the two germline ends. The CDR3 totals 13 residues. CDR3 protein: CASSQSGPRAQHF. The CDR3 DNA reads TGTGCCAGCAGCCAATCGGGGCCCCGAGCCCAGCATTTT. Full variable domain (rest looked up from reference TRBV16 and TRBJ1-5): GEEVAQTPKHLVRGEGQKAKLYCAPIKGHSYVFWYQQVLKNEFKFLISFQNENVFDETGMPKERFSAKCLPNSPCSLEIQATKLEDSAVYFCASSQSGPRAQHFGDGTRLSIL.

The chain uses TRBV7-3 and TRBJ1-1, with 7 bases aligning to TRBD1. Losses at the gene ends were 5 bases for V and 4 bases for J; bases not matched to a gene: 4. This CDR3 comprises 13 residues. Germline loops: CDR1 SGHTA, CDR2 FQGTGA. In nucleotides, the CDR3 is TGTGCCAGCAGCCCGACAGGGACCACTGAAGCTTTCTTT. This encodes CASSPTGTTEAFF. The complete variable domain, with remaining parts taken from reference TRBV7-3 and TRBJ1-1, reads GAGVSQTPSNKVTEKGKYVELRCDPISGHTALYWYRQSLGQGPEFLIYFQGTGAADDSGLPNDRFFAVRPEGSVSTLKIQRTERGDSAVYLCASSPTGTTEAFFGQGTRLTVV.

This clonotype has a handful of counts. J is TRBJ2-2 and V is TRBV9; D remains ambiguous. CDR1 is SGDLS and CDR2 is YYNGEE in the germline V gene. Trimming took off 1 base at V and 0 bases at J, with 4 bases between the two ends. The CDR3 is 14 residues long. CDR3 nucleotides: TGTGCCAGCAGCGTATCTCCGAACACCGGGGAGCTGTTTTTT. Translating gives CASSVSPNTGELFF. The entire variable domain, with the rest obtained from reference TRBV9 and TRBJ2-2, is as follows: DSGVTQTPKHLITATGQRVTLRCSPRSGDLSVYWYQQSLDQGLQFLIQYYNGEERAKGNILERFSAQQFPDLHSELNLSSLELGDSALYFCASSVSPNTGELFFGEGSRLTVL.

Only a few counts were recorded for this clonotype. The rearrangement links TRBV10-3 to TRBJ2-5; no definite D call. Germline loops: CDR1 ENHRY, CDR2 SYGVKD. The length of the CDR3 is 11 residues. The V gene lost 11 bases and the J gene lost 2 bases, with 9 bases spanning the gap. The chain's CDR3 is CASKGQETQYF. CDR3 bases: TGTGCCTCTAAGGGACAAGAGACCCAGTACTTC.

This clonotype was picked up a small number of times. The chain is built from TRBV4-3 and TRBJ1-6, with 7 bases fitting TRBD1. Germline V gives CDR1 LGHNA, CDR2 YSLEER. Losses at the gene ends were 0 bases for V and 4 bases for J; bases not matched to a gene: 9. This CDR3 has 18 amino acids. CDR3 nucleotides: TGCGCCAGCAGCCAAGAGGGAGCAGACAGGGTGTATAATTCACCCCTCCACTTT. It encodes CASSQEGADRVYNSPLHF.

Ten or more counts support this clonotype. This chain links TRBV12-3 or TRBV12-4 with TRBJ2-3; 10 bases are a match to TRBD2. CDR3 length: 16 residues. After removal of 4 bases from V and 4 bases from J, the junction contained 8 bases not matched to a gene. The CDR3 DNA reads TGTGCCAGCAGTTCCCCCAGCGGGGGGGCCCCAGATACGCAGTATTTT. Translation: CASSSPSGGAPDTQYF.

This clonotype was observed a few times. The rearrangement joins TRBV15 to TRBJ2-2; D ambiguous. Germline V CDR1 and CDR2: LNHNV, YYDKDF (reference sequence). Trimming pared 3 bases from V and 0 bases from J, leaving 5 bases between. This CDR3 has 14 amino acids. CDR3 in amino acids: CATSRNANTGELFF. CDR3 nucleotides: TGTGCCACCAGCAGGAACGCGAACACCGGGGAGCTGTTTTTT. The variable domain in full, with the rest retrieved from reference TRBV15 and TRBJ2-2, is DAMVIQNPRYQVTQFGKPVTLSCSQTLNHNVMYWYQQKSSQAPKLLFHYYDKDFNNEADTPDNFQSRRPNTSFCFLDIRSPGLGDTAMYLCATSRNANTGELFFGEGSRLTVL.

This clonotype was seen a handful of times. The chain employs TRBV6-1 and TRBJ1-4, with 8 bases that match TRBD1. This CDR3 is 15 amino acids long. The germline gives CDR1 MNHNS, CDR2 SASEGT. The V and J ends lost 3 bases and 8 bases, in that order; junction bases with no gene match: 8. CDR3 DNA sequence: TGTGCCAGCAGTGACCTGACAGGGGAGGACGAAAAACTGTTTTTT. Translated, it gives CASSDLTGEDEKLFF.

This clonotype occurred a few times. CDR3 sequence (DNA): TGTGCCAGCAGCGTGAACGGCCCAGATACGCAGTATTTT. It yields the protein CASSVNGPDTQYF. V and J are TRBV9 and TRBJ2-3; no firm D call. Germline CDR1 and CDR2: SGDLS and YYNGEE. The CDR3 length is 13 residues. Trimming took 2 bases from V and 4 from J, leaving 8 bases between them.

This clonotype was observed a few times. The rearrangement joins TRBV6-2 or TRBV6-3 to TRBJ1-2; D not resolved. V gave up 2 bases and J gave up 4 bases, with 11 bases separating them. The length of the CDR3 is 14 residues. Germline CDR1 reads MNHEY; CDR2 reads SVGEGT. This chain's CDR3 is CASSYGPASYGYTF. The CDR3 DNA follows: TGTGCCAGCAGTTACGGTCCGGCGAGCTATGGCTACACCTTC.

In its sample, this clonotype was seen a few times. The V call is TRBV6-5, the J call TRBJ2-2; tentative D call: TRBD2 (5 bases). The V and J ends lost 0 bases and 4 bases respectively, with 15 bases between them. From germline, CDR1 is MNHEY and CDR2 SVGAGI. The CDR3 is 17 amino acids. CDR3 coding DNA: TGTGCCAGCAGTTACTCGATTGAGGGAGTCGGCACCGGGGAGCTGTTTTTT. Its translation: CASSYSIEGVGTGELFF.

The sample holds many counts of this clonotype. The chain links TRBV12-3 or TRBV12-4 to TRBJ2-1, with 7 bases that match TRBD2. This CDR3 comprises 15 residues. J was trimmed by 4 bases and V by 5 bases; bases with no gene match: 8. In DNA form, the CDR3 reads TGTGCCAGCAGTGGCCGAGGCGGGGGATACAATGAGCAGTTCTTC. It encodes CASSGRGGGYNEQFF.

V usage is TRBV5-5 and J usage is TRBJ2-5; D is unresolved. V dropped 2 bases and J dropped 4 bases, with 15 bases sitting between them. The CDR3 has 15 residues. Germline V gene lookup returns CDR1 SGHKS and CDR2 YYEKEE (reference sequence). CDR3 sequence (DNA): TGTGCCAGCAGCTTTACCACAGTCGGCCTAGAGACCCAGTACTTC. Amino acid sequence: CASSFTTVGLETQYF.